This is a list of T cell receptor beta chains from one sample in a study of cytomegalovirus exposure and HLA in healthy donors. TCRdb keeps only in-frame clones here, not all; method: immunoSEQ multiplex PCR. The table has 110,000 or so clones, 76% seen once. The sample was PBMCs. The receptors shown here come from a woman aged 45-59 years in good health and CMV-seropositive. Both conserved end residues are part of each CDR3. The D gene is left open where the match is weak. Where a row states a size, it is once, few, many or the class of an expanded clone; other rows omit it.

TRBV15	17	.	TRBJ2-1	.	TGTGCCACCAGCAGAGATTTCCCAGCGACCTCCTACAATGAGCAGTTCTTC	CATSRDFPATSYNEQFF
TRBV18	15	.	TRBJ2-2	.	TGTGCCAGCTCACCGACAGGGGAGGGCACCGGGGAGCTGTTTTTT	CASSPTGEGTGELFF
TRBV5-6	14	.	TRBJ1-5	.	TGTGCCAGCAGCTTGGGGGGACTGAATCAGCCCCAGCATTTT	CASSLGGLNQPQHF
TRBV29-1	11	TRBD1	TRBJ2-1	few	TGCAGCGTTCACAGGGGGAATGAGCAGTTCTTC	CSVHRGNEQFF
TRBV7-9	12	.	TRBJ1-1	.	TGTGCCAGCAGCTTAGGAGGGAGTGAAGCTTTCTTT	CASSLGGSEAFF
TRBV5-1	15	TRBD2	TRBJ2-3	.	TGCGCCAGCAGCCAGATAGCGGGATTAACAGATACGCAGTATTTT	CASSQIAGLTDTQYF
TRBV6-1	12	.	TRBJ2-7	.	TGTGCCAGCACTCGGACTCCCTACGAGCAGTACTTC	CASTRTPYEQYF
TRBV7-9	16	TRBD1	TRBJ2-5	.	TGTGCCAGCAGCCGACCCCCTGGACAGGGATGGGAGACCCAGTACTTC	CASSRPPGQGWETQYF
TRBV11-2	12	TRBD1	TRBJ2-1	.	TGTGCCAGCAGCAACAGGGGCAATGAGCAGTTCTTC	CASSNRGNEQFF
TRBV5-1	14	.	TRBJ2-5	.	TGCGCCAGCAGCCCTTGGCAGTTACAAGAGACCCAGTACTTC	CASSPWQLQETQYF
TRBV11-3	13	.	TRBJ2-1	.	TGTGCCAGCAGCTTGGTCACTTACAATGAGCAGTTCTTC	CASSLVTYNEQFF
TRBV7-2	14	.	TRBJ2-5	.	TGTGCCAGCAGCTTAGGTTCCAGGGGTGAGACCCAGTACTTC	CASSLGSRGETQYF
TRBV13	14	TRBD2	TRBJ2-5	.	TGTGCCAGCAGCCGGACTAGCGGGGGAGAGACCCAGTACTTC	CASSRTSGGETQYF
TRBV27	14	TRBD1	TRBJ1-6	.	TGTGCCAGCAGTTTCTACAGGGGTCCCTCACCCCTCCACTTT	CASSFYRGPSPLHF
TRBV5-1	13	TRBD1	TRBJ1-1	.	TGCGCCAGCAGCTTGAGGGGACAGGGGCGGGCTTTCTTT	CASSLRGQGRAFF
TRBV19	13	.	TRBJ1-5	.	TGTGCCAGTAGTATCCGGGGTAATCAGCCCCAGCATTTT	CASSIRGNQPQHF
TRBV2	14	TRBD1	TRBJ2-5	.	TGTGCCAGCAGCCAATGGACAGGGCAAGAGACCCAGTACTTC	CASSQWTGQETQYF
TRBV5-5	15	.	TRBJ1-2	.	TGTGCCAGCAGCTTGCAGACTTATTTGAACTATGGCTACACCTTC	CASSLQTYLNYGYTF